One and the same sample provided the 3 T cell receptor beta chains below, sequenced in a study of ipilimumab plus nivolumab after autologous stem cell transplantation. Using immunoSEQ multiplex PCR, the repertoire was profiled, and TCRdb retains in-frame clones only, with some absent. The sample shows approximately 18,000 clones, about four fifths of them seen only once. The material sequenced was PBMCs, taken in a trial of ipilimumab plus nivolumab as post-transplant consolidation. Source of these receptors: a male donor with diffuse large B-cell lymphoma.

The chain is built from TRBV18 and TRBJ2-1; D not resolved. V dropped 6 bases and J dropped 5 bases, with 14 bases sitting between them. Germline-derived CDR1 and CDR2 are KGHSH and LQKENI. The CDR3 runs to 14 residues. The CDR3 coding sequence is TGTGCCAGCTCCCCGTATCCCCAGGACAATGAGCAGTTCTTC. Protein product: CASSPYPQDNEQFF.

The chain has TRBV6-5 and TRBJ1-1; D may be TRBD1 (6 bases). Trimming pared 7 bases from V and 1 base from J, leaving 13 bases between. The length of the CDR3 is 14 residues. Germline CDR1 MNHEY, CDR2 SVGAGI. The CDR3 bases are TGTGCCAGCAAAAGGGACAACTCGAACACTGAAGCTTTCTTT. Translating it yields CASKRDNSNTEAFF.

This chain joins TRBV6-5 and TRBJ1-1, with D perhaps TRBD1 (6 bases). The CDR3 runs 14 residues. The V end was cut by 2 bases, the J end by 1 base, with 8 bases between. Germline-derived CDR1 and CDR2 are MNHEY and SVGAGI. The CDR3 nucleotides read TGTGCCAGCAGTTACGGGGGGGCGAACACTGAAGCTTTCTTT. Translated: CASSYGGANTEAFF.